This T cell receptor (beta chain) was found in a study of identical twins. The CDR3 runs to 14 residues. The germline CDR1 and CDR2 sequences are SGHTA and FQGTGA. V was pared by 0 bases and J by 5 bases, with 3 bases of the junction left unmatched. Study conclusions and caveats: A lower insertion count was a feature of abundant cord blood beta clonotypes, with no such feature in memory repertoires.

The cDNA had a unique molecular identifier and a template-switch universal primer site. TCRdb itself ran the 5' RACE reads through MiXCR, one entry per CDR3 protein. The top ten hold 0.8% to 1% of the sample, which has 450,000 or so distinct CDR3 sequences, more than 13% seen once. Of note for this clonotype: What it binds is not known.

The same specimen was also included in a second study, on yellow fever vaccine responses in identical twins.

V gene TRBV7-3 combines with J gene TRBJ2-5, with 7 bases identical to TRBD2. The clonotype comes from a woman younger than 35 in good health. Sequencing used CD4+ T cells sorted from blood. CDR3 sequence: CASSLTVSGETQYF. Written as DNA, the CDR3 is TGTGCCAGCAGCTTAACTGTTAGCGGGGAGACCCAGTACTTC.